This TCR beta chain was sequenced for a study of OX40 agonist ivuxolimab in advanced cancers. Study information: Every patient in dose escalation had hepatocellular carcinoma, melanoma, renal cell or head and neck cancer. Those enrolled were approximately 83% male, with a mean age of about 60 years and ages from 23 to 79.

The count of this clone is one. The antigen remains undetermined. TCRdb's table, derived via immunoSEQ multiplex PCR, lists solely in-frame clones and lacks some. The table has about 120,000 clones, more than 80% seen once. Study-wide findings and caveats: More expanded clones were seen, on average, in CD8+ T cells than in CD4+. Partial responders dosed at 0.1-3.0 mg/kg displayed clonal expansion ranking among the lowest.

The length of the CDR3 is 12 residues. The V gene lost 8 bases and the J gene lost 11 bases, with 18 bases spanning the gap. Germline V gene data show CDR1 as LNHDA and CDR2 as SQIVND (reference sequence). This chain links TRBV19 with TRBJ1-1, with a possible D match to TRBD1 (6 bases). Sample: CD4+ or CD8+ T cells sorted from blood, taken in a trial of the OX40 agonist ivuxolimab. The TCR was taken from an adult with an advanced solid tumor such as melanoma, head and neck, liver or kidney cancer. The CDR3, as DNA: TGTGCCAGTGGGGGCCTTCTTATATCGGCTTTCTTT. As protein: CASGGLLISAFF.